Each of the 15 T cell receptor beta chains below was sequenced from the same sample in a study of T cell changes during pregnancy in multiple sclerosis. The assay was immunoSEQ multiplex PCR, and TCRdb's table has in-frame clones only and misses some. Here the sample spans some 85,000 clones, more than 90% being singletons. Sequencing used peripheral blood, obtained in the second trimester of pregnancy. The receptor set was obtained from a female donor with multiple sclerosis, enrolled in a pregnancy study.

With respect to this clone: At one end, the junction sequence differs from germline, possibly due to a read error. The chain joins TRBV19 to TRBJ2-1; 10 bases align to TRBD1. Germline V gives CDR1 LNHDA, CDR2 SQIVND (reference sequence). CDR3 length: 19 amino acids. The CDR3 DNA sequence: TGTGCCAGTAGTCCCCGAGGACAGGGGGGCGCAATCCGCTACAACGAGCAGTTCTTC. Encoded protein: CASSPRGQGGAIRYNEQFF.

The chain carries TRBV30 and TRBJ1-2; D ambiguous. The V gene's germline CDR1 is GTSNPN and CDR2 SVGIG (reference sequence). The CDR3 runs to 15 residues. Deletions cut 2 bases from V and 2 bases from J, with 15 bases between. CDR3 nucleotides: TGTGCCTGGAGTAGGCGGGGTGTTGGGAACTATGGCTACACCTTC. Its protein is CAWSRRGVGNYGYTF.

The V and J genes are TRBV7-9 and TRBJ2-1; 7 bases match TRBD1. With V trimmed by 5 bases and J by 1 base, 8 bases remained unmatched. Per the germline V gene, CDR1 is SEHNR and CDR2 is FQNEAQ (reference sequence). CDR3 size: 16 residues. CDR3 sequence: CASSPRQGLSYNEQFF. The CDR3 nucleotides are TGTGCCAGCAGCCCACGACAGGGTTTGTCCTACAATGAGCAGTTCTTC.

The chain uses TRBV5-1 and TRBJ2-5; no firm D call. CDR1 is SGHRS, CDR2 YFSETQ, per germline. The ends were cut back, 7 bases at V and 2 bases at J, with 3 bases in the middle. CDR3 size: 10 residues. The CDR3 region is CASSQETQYF. For the CDR3, the DNA is TGCGCCAGCTCTCAAGAGACCCAGTACTTC.

The CDR3 spells CASSPLGQTVNQPQHF. The CDR3 DNA follows: TGTGCCAGCAGCCCGTTAGGACAGACCGTCAATCAGCCCCAGCATTTT. The rearrangement joins TRBV7-8 to TRBJ1-5; D might be TRBD1 (6 bases). V was clipped by 5 bases and J by 3 bases, with 17 bases between them. The CDR3 is 16 residues long. Germline CDR1 and CDR2: SGHVS and FQNEAQ.

The CDR3 loop reads CASRIGQANQPQHF. In DNA, the CDR3 is TGTGCCAGCAGAATAGGACAGGCAAATCAGCCCCAGCATTTT. The chain combines TRBV28 with TRBJ1-5; 7 bases match TRBD1. From germline, CDR1 is MDHEN and CDR2 SYDVKM. Trimming took 6 bases from V and 4 from J; bases not matched to a gene: 6. There are 14 residues in the CDR3.

This sequence joins TRBV7-3 and TRBJ1-5; D remains unclear. V lost 4 bases and J lost 5, with 9 bases in between. In germline, CDR1 is SGHTA, CDR2 FQGTGA. The CDR3 covers 13 residues. In DNA, the CDR3 is TGTGCCAGCAGCTCCCCGGTCCATCAGCCCCAGCATTTT. Translated: CASSSPVHQPQHF.

This sequence joins TRBV10-1 and TRBJ1-2; a possible D gene is TRBD1 (5 bases). Germline assignment: CDR1 WNHNN and CDR2 SYGVQD (reference sequence). The CDR3 sequence is 12 residues long. Trimming removed 4 bases at V and 6 bases at J, with 9 bases between. The CDR3 region has the DNA TGCGCCAGCAGTGTCCAGGGAAATGGCTACACCTTC. Amino acids: CASSVQGNGYTF.

V is TRBV6-1 and J is TRBJ2-7, with D possibly matching TRBD2 (8 bases). The germline V gene has CDR1 MNHNS and CDR2 SASEGT. The CDR3 is 15 amino acids. V shed 4 bases and J shed 3 bases, with 16 bases lying between them. CDR3 nucleotide sequence: TGTGCCAGCAGTGCCGAGGGGGCGGGGGGCTACGAGCAGTACTTC. This translates into CASSAEGAGGYEQYF.

This clone occurred once. Other nucleotide sequences from this sample produce the same CDR3. The rearrangement joins TRBV6-1 to TRBJ1-5; TRBD1 matches at 8 bases. V dropped 6 bases and J dropped 0; count of bases not matched to a gene: 4. The CDR3 totals 15 residues. Germline loops: CDR1 MNHNS, CDR2 SASEGT. The CDR3 protein is CASRRQGTSNQPQHF. CDR3 sequence (DNA): TGTGCCAGCAGACGACAGGGGACTAGCAATCAGCCCCAGCATTTT.

Notes on this clone: At the DNA level, this CDR3 is encoded by other sequences in the same sample as well. The CDR3 DNA sequence: TGTGCCAGCAGCGTATTCACTAGCTTGAACACCGGGGAGCTGTTTTTT. Translated, it gives CASSVFTSLNTGELFF. V usage is TRBV9 and J usage is TRBJ2-2, with D maybe TRBD2 (6 bases). Germline V gene lookup returns CDR1 SGDLS and CDR2 YYNGEE. This CDR3 is 16 amino acids long. V was cut by 1 base and J by 1 base, with 11 bases left in between.

The V call is TRBV5-4, the J call TRBJ2-7; 8 nucleotides line up with TRBD2. In germline, CDR1 is SGHNT, CDR2 YYREEE (reference sequence). This CDR3 contains 15 residues. With V trimmed by 0 bases and J by 5 bases, 7 bases remained unmatched. This CDR3 reads CASSLDVGRAHEQYF. The CDR3 DNA reads TGTGCCAGCAGCTTGGATGTCGGGAGGGCCCACGAGCAGTACTTC.

The chain is built from TRBV18 and TRBJ2-2; tentative D call: TRBD2 (5 bases). This CDR3 is built from 16 residues. Germline-derived CDR1 and CDR2 are KGHSH and LQKENI. V gave up 2 bases and J gave up 5 bases, with 15 bases separating them. CDR3 amino acids: CASSPLGAETTGELFF. The CDR3 region has the DNA TGTGCCAGCTCACCATTGGGAGCTGAGACTACCGGGGAGCTGTTTTTT. Supplemented by reference TRBV18 and TRBJ2-2, the full variable domain reads NAGVMQNPRHLVRRRGQEARLRCSPMKGHSHVYWYRQLPEEGLKFMVYLQKENIIDESGMPKERFSAEFPKEGPSILRIQQVVRGDSAAYFCASSPLGAETTGELFFGEGSRLTVL.

The chain has TRBV29-1 and TRBJ1-1, with 9 bases identical to TRBD1. The CDR3 extends over 13 amino acids. V lost 6 bases, J lost 1 base, and 3 bases stayed unmatched. Germline V lookup: CDR1 SQVTM, CDR2 ANQGSEA. The CDR3 here is CSVWDRANTEAFF. CDR3 in DNA: TGCAGCGTCTGGGACAGGGCGAACACTGAAGCTTTCTTT.

The chain is built from TRBV12-5 and TRBJ2-3; 8 bases fit TRBD2. The CDR3 runs 11 residues. Germline-derived CDR1 and CDR2 are LGHNT and FRNRAP. Germline trimming cut 5 bases from V and 14 bases from J; bases unmatched to any gene: 6. In nucleotides, the CDR3 is TGTGCTAGTGGTGACCAGCGGGAGTGGTATTTT. Translating gives CASGDQREWYF.